The 22 T cell receptor beta chains in this list originate from one sample, sequenced in a study of T cells in Graves' hyperthyroidism and ophthalmopathy (dated by TCRdb to about 2019). Library generation was performed with multiplex PCR. TCRdb shows the sequencer as Illumina HiSeq 2000. The TCR beta CDR3 regions were amplified from RNA transcripts. A first-round RT-PCR of the TCR CDR3 used the HTBI primer set with the Qiagen OneStep RT-PCR kit. TCRdb reprocessed the public reads (quality trimming at Q25 with fastp, clone calling with MiXCR) and kept in-frame beta chains. Each record represents a unique CDR3 protein, reported with the most common genes and DNA among its rows. Here the sample has approximately 610,000 distinct CDR3 sequences; under 15% occur a single time. Jointly, the top ten make up roughly 4.3% of the sample. Sequencing was done on a sample of blood. All receptors derive from a woman in her 40s with Graves' ophthalmopathy.

The chain carries TRBV29-1 and TRBJ2-5; tentative D call: TRBD1 (5 bases). CDR3 length: 13 residues. Germline assignment: CDR1 SQVTM and CDR2 ANQGSEA. V was clipped by 7 bases and J by 3 bases, with 15 bases between them. The CDR3 nucleotides read TGCAGCGCAGAGGACACCCAGGAAGAGACCCAGTACTTC. Amino acid sequence: CSAEDTQEETQYF.

In its sample, this clonotype was seen many times. A much larger clone sits a single nucleotide away, making a read error possible. The rearrangement uses TRBV6-5 and TRBJ1-1, with D unresolved. This CDR3 is built from 15 residues. The germline V and J ends were trimmed by 1 base and 1 base, with 10 bases remaining between them. From germline, CDR1 is MNHEY and CDR2 SVGAGI. CDR3 bases: TGTGCCAGCAGTTACTTAGGGTACCCGAACACTGAAGCTTTCTTT. This translates into CASSYLGYPNTEAFF.

This clonotype was counted only a few times. This chain's CDR3 is CASSFRPGRERYEQYF. CDR3 DNA: TGTGCCAGCAGTTTCCGGCCCGGCAGGGAGCGCTACGAGCAGTACTTC. The chain has TRBV28 and TRBJ2-7; the D gene could be TRBD1 or TRBD2 (5 bases each). Germline CDR1 MDHEN, CDR2 SYDVKM. The CDR3 contains 16 residues. Trimming removed 3 bases from V and 3 bases from J, with 18 bases in between. Full variable domain (missing parts from reference TRBV28 and TRBJ2-7): DVKVTQSSRYLVKRTGEKVFLECVQDMDHENMFWYRQDPGLGLRLIYFSYDVKMKEKGDIPEGYSVSREKKERFSLILESASTNQTSMYLCASSFRPGRERYEQYFGPGTRLTVT.

This clonotype was observed at least ten times. The V gene is TRBV28, the J gene TRBJ1-5; D call uncertain. CDR1 is MDHEN and CDR2 is SYDVKM in the germline V gene. The V end lost 3 bases, the J end lost 6 bases, and 9 bases lay between the germline ends. The CDR3 extends over 13 amino acids. This chain's CDR3 is CASSFPNFQPQHF. CDR3 sequence (DNA): TGTGCCAGCAGTTTCCCAAACTTTCAGCCCCAGCATTTT.

This clonotype was counted many times. The chain is built from TRBV28 and TRBJ1-1, with TRBD1 identical over 8 bases. Germline assignment: CDR1 MDHEN and CDR2 SYDVKM. The V segment lost 1 base and the J segment 7 bases; nucleotides outside the gene matches: 5. The CDR3 loop spans 14 amino acids. CDR3 in DNA: TGTGCCAGCAGTTTATATCAGGGGGCGGGTGAAGCTTTCTTT. Its protein product is CASSLYQGAGEAFF.

CDR3 region: CASSPEVASGYTDTQYF. The CDR3 region has the DNA TGTGCCAGCAGCCCCGAGGTAGCGAGCGGATACACAGATACGCAGTATTTT. This chain links TRBV3-1 with TRBJ2-3; a possible D gene is TRBD2 (5 bases). Germline V gene sequence: CDR1 LGHDT, CDR2 YNNKEL (reference sequence). V lost 4 bases and J lost 2, with 19 bases in between. CDR3 length: 17 residues.

This clonotype was counted ten times or more. The genes are TRBV28 and TRBJ1-5, with D unclear. This CDR3 has 17 residues. V shed 3 bases and J shed 4 bases, with 19 bases lying between them. CDR1 is MDHEN and CDR2 is SYDVKM in the germline V gene. DNA of the CDR3: TGTGCCAGCAGTTTTCGCCGGTCGGTCTTTCGTAATCAGCCCCAGCATTTT. Amino acid sequence: CASSFRRSVFRNQPQHF.

This clonotype has ten or more counts. V is TRBV29-1 and J is TRBJ1-5; D uncertain. Germline-derived CDR1 and CDR2 are SQVTM and ANQGSEA. The CDR3 has 13 amino acids. Trimming took off 0 bases at V and 6 bases at J, with 9 bases between the two ends. The DNA for the CDR3 is TGCAGCGTTGAAGATGATCGGGGTCAGCCCCAGCATTTT. It translates to CSVEDDRGQPQHF.

CDR3 nucleotide sequence: TGTGCCTGGACCGGGTCCTCGTACCAAGAGACCCAGTACTTC. It is translated as CAWTGSSYQETQYF. V is TRBV30 and J is TRBJ2-5, with unresolved D. The CDR3 is made up of 14 amino acids. Per the germline V gene, CDR1 is GTSNPN and CDR2 is SVGIG (reference sequence). Trimming took 4 bases from V and 0 from J, leaving 12 bases between them.

This clonotype was seen a handful of times. The V and J genes are TRBV19 and TRBJ1-1, with D perhaps TRBD1 (6 bases). From germline, CDR1 is LNHDA and CDR2 SQIVND (reference sequence). V was clipped by 4 bases and J by 7 bases, with 19 bases between them. CDR3 length: 15 residues. CDR3: CASSRGGSDRVEAFF. The CDR3, as DNA: TGTGCCAGTAGTAGGGGGGGCTCCGATCGTGTTGAAGCTTTCTTT. The variable domain in full, with the rest retrieved from reference TRBV19 and TRBJ1-1, is DGGITQSPKYLFRKEGQNVTLSCEQNLNHDAMYWYRQDPGQGLRLIYYSQIVNDFQKGDIAEGYSVSREKKESFPLTVTSAQKNPTAFYLCASSRGGSDRVEAFFGQGTRLTVV.

This clonotype was recorded at least ten times. The chain couples TRBV12-3 or TRBV12-4 to TRBJ1-3; D is ambiguous. The V and J ends lost 4 bases and 0 bases respectively, with 10 bases between them. The length of the CDR3 is 15 residues. CDR3: CASSYGSLSGNTIYF. For the CDR3, the DNA is TGTGCCAGCAGTTATGGCAGCCTCTCTGGAAACACCATATATTTT.

The V call is TRBV28, the J call TRBJ2-5; TRBD2 matches at 13 bases. This CDR3 comprises 16 residues. The V gene end was trimmed by 5 bases and the J gene end by 4 bases; junction bases not matched to a gene: 7. CDR1 and CDR2 (germline): MDHEN, SYDVKM. The CDR3: CASSPPGLAGRETQYF. The CDR3 region has the DNA TGTGCCAGCAGTCCGCCGGGACTAGCGGGAAGAGAGACCCAGTACTTC.

Regarding this clonotype: A much bigger clone sits one base away, suggesting this may be a read error. The rearrangement joins TRBV6-2 or TRBV6-3 to TRBJ2-7; D remains ambiguous. The CDR3 covers 13 residues. Between the trimmed V and J ends, which lost 6 bases and 7 bases, there was a span of 16 bases. CDR1 MNHEY and CDR2 SVGEGT come from the germline V gene. For the CDR3, the DNA is TGTGCCAGCAGCCTCGCGTCCTATTGGGAGCAGTACTTC. Translation: CASSLASYWEQYF.

At least ten counts were recorded for this clonotype. The rearrangement uses TRBV27 and TRBJ1-5, with 10 bases matching TRBD1. The CDR3 totals 15 residues. In germline, CDR1 is MNHEY, CDR2 SMNVEV (reference sequence). V dropped 6 bases and J dropped 5; count of bases not matched to a gene: 7. The CDR3, as DNA: TGTGCCAGCAGGGAGACAGGGGGCCTTGATCAGCCCCAGCATTTT. Its protein product is CASRETGGLDQPQHF.

The chain recombines TRBV7-3 with TRBJ2-7; perhaps TRBD1 as D (5 bases). With 0 bases removed from V and 2 bases from J, the gap between germline ends came to 14 bases. Germline loops: CDR1 SGHTA, CDR2 FQGTGA. The CDR3 sequence is 16 residues long. CDR3 amino acids: CASSLTFDRPAYEQYF. The CDR3 coding sequence is TGTGCCAGCAGCTTAACGTTCGACAGACCAGCCTACGAGCAGTACTTC.

Many counts were recorded for this clonotype. The V gene is TRBV5-1, the J gene TRBJ2-5; unclear D gene. V was clipped by 1 base and J by 3 bases, with 10 bases between them. The CDR3 runs to 14 residues. Germline CDR1 and CDR2: SGHRS and YFSETQ. CDR3 sequence: CASSLSGGKETQYF. The CDR3 coding sequence is TGCGCCAGCAGCTTGTCTGGCGGAAAAGAGACCCAGTACTTC.

This clonotype was recorded at least ten times. The V gene is TRBV6-5, the J gene TRBJ2-7; 10 positions agree with TRBD2. Germline lookup yields CDR1 MNHEY and CDR2 SVGAGI. The junction had 10 bases not matched to a gene; V was cut back by 2 bases and J by 0 bases. The length of the CDR3 is 18 residues. The CDR3 loop is CASSYGTSDHHGSYEQYF. The DNA of the CDR3 is TGTGCCAGCAGTTACGGGACTAGCGATCACCACGGCTCCTACGAGCAGTACTTC.

This clonotype was observed many times. The rearrangement uses TRBV6-2 or TRBV6-3 and TRBJ2-7; 15 nucleotides match TRBD2. The CDR3 covers 16 residues. V trimming: 6 bases; J trimming: 4 bases; junction bases outside the gene matches: 7. The germline gives CDR1 MNHEY, CDR2 SVGEGT. CDR3 nucleotide sequence: TGTGCCAGCAGCCTAATGGGGACTAGCGGGAGGTACGAGCAGTACTTC. Protein: CASSLMGTSGRYEQYF.

This clonotype was counted many times. The chain uses TRBV28 and TRBJ2-7; 13 nucleotides agree with TRBD2. Germline V CDR1 and CDR2: MDHEN, SYDVKM. The CDR3 length is 16 residues. V shed 3 bases and J 4 bases; nucleotides not matched to a gene: 6. The CDR3 spells CASSFRTSGSKYEQYF. DNA of the CDR3: TGTGCCAGCAGTTTTCGGACTAGCGGGAGCAAGTACGAGCAGTACTTC.

The genes are TRBV5-1 and TRBJ1-5; D possibly corresponds to TRBD1 (6 bases). Germline values: CDR1 SGHRS, CDR2 YFSETQ. The CDR3 length is 15 residues. The V end lost 5 bases, the J end lost 0 bases, and 12 bases lay between the germline ends. CDR3 nucleotides: TGCGCCAGCAGTCCAGGGGCGGATAGCAATCAGCCCCAGCATTTT. This encodes CASSPGADSNQPQHF.

Ten or more counts support this clonotype. The gene calls are TRBV28 and TRBJ1-5; D is unresolved. The CDR3 runs 16 residues. Trimming took 2 bases from V and 5 from J, leaving 16 bases between them. CDR1 MDHEN and CDR2 SYDVKM come from the germline V gene. The CDR3 region has the DNA TGTGCCAGCAGTTTAGGGAACCCCAACCAAGATCAGCCCCAGCATTTT. This encodes CASSLGNPNQDQPQHF.

This clonotype was detected many times. A much larger clone lies a single base off, so this may be a read error. The rearrangement links TRBV6-1 to TRBJ2-7, with a possible D match to TRBD2 (6 bases). This CDR3 contains 17 residues. Germline assignment: CDR1 MNHNS and CDR2 SASEGT. CDR3 in amino acids: CASSEARRWEASYEQHF. CDR3 in DNA: TGTGCCAGCAGTGAAGCAAGGCGGTGGGAGGCCTCCTACGAGCAGCACTTC.